The clone carrying this T cell receptor beta chain was seen just once. This sample was included in a study of shared clonotypes between healthy human individuals. This CDR3 has 13 residues. Between the trimmed V and J ends, which lost 5 bases and 7 bases, there was a span of 11 bases. Germline lookup yields CDR1 SGHTA and CDR2 FQGNSA. Clones were read by immunoSEQ multiplex PCR, and TCRdb kept only the in-frame ones, dropping some. Of about 2 million clones listed, approximately 95% are singletons. Selected positively for CCR7 and CD45RO-negative, naive CD8 cells excluded terminally differentiated effector memory CD45RA+ cells.

This TCR was sampled from a man aged 18-30 years in good health. The J gene is TRBJ1-4, the V gene TRBV7-2; tentatively, D is TRBD1 (5 bases). What was sequenced was naive CD8+ T cells sorted from blood. In DNA, the CDR3 is TGTGCCAGCAGCCCCGAGGGGTTTGAAAAACTGTTTTTT. Encoded protein: CASSPEGFEKLFF.